This T cell receptor (beta chain) emerged from a study of blood T cell repertoires in COVID-19. As for the study in general: Some COVID-19 samples were acute and others convalescent; all came from the United States, Italy and Spain. T cells, B-cell-depleted T cells, or PBMCs provided the cDNA or gDNA that served as material.

Original processing methods: Reference gene primer amplification in the assay estimated nucleated cell counts. The assay was immunoSEQ multiplex PCR, and TCRdb's table has in-frame clones only and misses some. The D gene and trimming were derived from the DNA, and the V and J assignments and clone size from that table. The table has under 100,000 clones, over 80% seen once. The sequence was obtained from a man in his forties or fifties with acute or convalescent COVID-19. Sequences were obtained from peripheral blood.

The CDR3 reads CASSQEGRDEQYF. CDR3 nucleotides: TGTGCCAGCAGCCAAGAGGGGAGAGACGAGCAGTACTTC. This sequence joins TRBV3-1 (or the pseudogene TRBV3-2) and TRBJ2-7; D is possibly TRBD2 (5 bases). Germline V gives CDR1 LGHDT, CDR2 YNNKEL (reference sequence). The CDR3 loop spans 13 amino acids. Trimming left V 0 bases short and J 5 bases short, with 8 bases between.